The 19 T cell receptor beta chains listed next were all sequenced from one sample in a study of control samples from healthy donors and cancer patients. The assay was immunoSEQ multiplex PCR, and TCRdb's table has in-frame clones only and misses some. The sample holds about 160,000 clones, 70% to 90% seen once. The sample was blood. Source of these receptors: a man aged 30 to 45 in good health.

The chain couples TRBV6-5 to TRBJ1-5; D perhaps matches TRBD1 (5 bases). The germline V gene has CDR1 MNHEY and CDR2 SVGAGI. There are 14 residues in the CDR3. Trimming left V 6 bases short and J 5 bases short, with 14 bases between. In DNA form, the CDR3 reads TGTGCCAGCAGAAGGGACCCGGTGGATCAGCCCCAGCATTTT. It encodes CASRRDPVDQPQHF.

This clone appeared a single time. The J gene is TRBJ1-1, the V gene TRBV7-9, with D unclear. Looked up from germline, CDR1 is SEHNR and CDR2 is FQNEAQ (reference sequence). There are 14 residues in the CDR3. The V end was cut by 6 bases, the J end by 0 bases, with 11 bases between. CDR3: CASSPGFMNTEAFF. The CDR3 nucleotides read TGTGCCAGCAGTCCGGGATTCATGAACACTGAAGCTTTCTTT. Supplemented by reference TRBV7-9 and TRBJ1-1, the full variable domain reads DTGVSQNPRHKITKRGQNVTFRCDPISEHNRLYWYRQTLGQGPEFLTYFQNEAQLEKSRLLSDRFSAERPKGSFSTLEIQRTEQGDSAMYLCASSPGFMNTEAFFGQGTRLTVV.

This sequence joins TRBV19 and TRBJ1-3; D uncertain. V lost 1 base to trimming and J lost 0 bases, with 4 bases between them. The CDR3 length is 14 residues. CDR1 and CDR2 (germline): LNHDA, SQIVND (reference sequence). CDR3 sequence: CASSIAFSGNTIYF. The CDR3 DNA follows: TGTGCCAGTAGTATAGCTTTCTCTGGAAACACCATATATTTT.

The chain employs TRBV9 and TRBJ2-1; D is unclear. The germline V gene has CDR1 SGDLS and CDR2 YYNGEE. V was shortened by 0 bases and J by 9 bases, with 7 bases between the two germline ends. The CDR3 runs 12 residues. This CDR3 reads CASSVEGSEQFF. The DNA for the CDR3 is TGTGCCAGCAGCGTAGAGGGTTCTGAGCAGTTCTTC. The full variable domain, rest sourced from reference TRBV9 and TRBJ2-1, is DSGVTQTPKHLITATGQRVTLRCSPRSGDLSVYWYQQSLDQGLQFLIQYYNGEERAKGNILERFSAQQFPDLHSELNLSSLELGDSALYFCASSVEGSEQFFGPGTRLTVL.

A note on this clone: The identical CDR3 is also encoded by other nucleotide sequences in the sample. The CDR3, as DNA: TGTGCCAGCAGTTACTCGCCGGGTCGGAACACTGAAGCTTTCTTT. Protein sequence: CASSYSPGRNTEAFF. The rearrangement joins TRBV6-5 to TRBJ1-1; no definite D call. With 0 bases removed from V and 1 base from J, the gap between germline ends came to 9 bases. The CDR3 totals 15 residues. Looked up from germline, CDR1 is MNHEY and CDR2 is SVGAGI.

Written as DNA, the CDR3 is TGTGCCAGCAGTGATGGGCAGAATCAGCCCCAGCATTTT. Its protein product is CASSDGQNQPQHF. The chain joins TRBV2 to TRBJ1-5; D is ambiguous. Germline CDR1 and CDR2: SNHLY and FYNNEI. This CDR3 region has 13 residues. V was clipped by 3 bases and J by 4 bases, with 7 bases between them.

V usage is TRBV19 and J usage is TRBJ2-3, with 7 bases lining up with TRBD2. Trimming removed 0 bases from V and 4 bases from J; junction bases left unmatched: 7. CDR1 LNHDA and CDR2 SQIVND come from the germline V gene (reference sequence). The CDR3 runs to 16 residues. The DNA of the CDR3 is TGTGCCAGTAGTATAGATCTGAGCGGGAAAGCAGATACGCAGTATTTT. It specifies CASSIDLSGKADTQYF.

The chain combines TRBV30 with TRBJ2-2; D might be TRBD1 or TRBD2, each matching 6 bases. The CDR3 spans 13 residues. Trimming pared 4 bases from V and 4 bases from J, leaving 10 bases between. The germline V gene has CDR1 GTSNPN and CDR2 SVGIG (reference sequence). The CDR3: CAWTGGGTGELFF. The CDR3 DNA is TGTGCCTGGACAGGAGGGGGCACCGGGGAGCTGTTTTTT.

This CDR3 is CASSLGLAGGPGELFF. The CDR3 DNA is TGTGCCAGCAGCTTAGGACTAGCGGGAGGGCCCGGGGAGCTGTTTTTT. The rearrangement uses TRBV28 and TRBJ2-2; 15 bases line up with TRBD2. This CDR3 has 16 amino acids. J was trimmed by 6 bases and V by 6 bases; bases with no gene match: 5. Germline loops: CDR1 MDHEN, CDR2 SYDVKM. The whole variable domain, remainder taken from reference TRBV28 and TRBJ2-2, is DVKVTQSSRYLVKRTGEKVFLECVQDMDHENMFWYRQDPGLGLRLIYFSYDVKMKEKGDIPEGYSVSREKKERFSLILESASTNQTSMYLCASSLGLAGGPGELFFGEGSRLTVL.

Concerning this clone: At one of its ends the junction is not consistent with the germline gene, which may arise from a read error. This chain connects TRBV4-3 to TRBJ1-6; D gene uncertain. Germline V gene sequence: CDR1 LGHNA, CDR2 YSLEER. The CDR3 is made up of 13 amino acids. The CDR3 DNA follows: TGCACCAGCAGCCAGCCCGGGAGTTCACCCCTCCACTTT. Protein: CTSSQPGSSPLHF.

The rearrangement uses TRBV3-1 (or the pseudogene TRBV3-2) and TRBJ2-1; 10 nucleotides align to TRBD2. Germline lookup yields CDR1 LGHDT and CDR2 YNNKEL (reference sequence). V was clipped by 0 bases and J by 9 bases; unmatched bases: 20. The CDR3 spans 20 residues. This chain's CDR3 is CASSQDGEASEREGHSEQFF. As DNA, the CDR3 is TGTGCCAGCAGCCAAGATGGGGAGGCATCGGAGCGGGAGGGCCACAGTGAGCAGTTCTTC.

The chain links TRBV20-1 to TRBJ2-5; D is perhaps TRBD1 or TRBD2 (5 bases each). CDR1 is DFQATT, CDR2 SNEGSKA, per germline (reference sequence). The V end lost 5 bases, the J end lost 3 bases, and 16 bases lay between the germline ends. The CDR3 runs to 14 residues. The CDR3 loop reads CSAGARGREETQYF. CDR3 nucleotides: TGCAGTGCTGGTGCCCGGGGCCGGGAAGAGACCCAGTACTTC.

The V call is TRBV6-6, the J call TRBJ2-1; 8 nucleotides agree with TRBD2. The CDR3 has 17 amino acids. CDR1 MNHNY and CDR2 SVGAGI come from the germline V gene (reference sequence). After removal of 5 bases from V and 6 bases from J, the junction contained 15 bases not matched to a gene. This chain's CDR3 is CASSPIPPGTSGNEQFF. The CDR3, as DNA: TGTGCCAGCAGTCCCATTCCACCCGGGACTAGTGGCAATGAGCAGTTCTTC.

The V call is TRBV27, the J call TRBJ2-6; D is possibly TRBD1 or TRBD2 (6 bases each). Trimming removed 4 bases from V and 4 bases from J, with 14 bases in between. The CDR3 has 16 residues. Germline V gene lookup returns CDR1 MNHEY and CDR2 SMNVEV (reference sequence). For the CDR3, the DNA is TGTGCCAGCAGTTATAAAGGGGGGACGGGGGCCAACGTCCTGACTTTC. Protein: CASSYKGGTGANVLTF. The variable domain in full, completed from reference TRBV27 and TRBJ2-6, reads EAQVTQNPRYLITVTGKKLTVTCSQNMNHEYMSWYRQDPGLGLRQIYYSMNVEVTDKGDVPEGYKVSRKEKRNFPLILESPSPNQTSLYFCASSYKGGTGANVLTFGAGSRLTVL.

This chain joins TRBV4-1 and TRBJ2-7, with TRBD1 matching 9 bases. The CDR3 has 15 residues. The V and J ends lost 2 bases and 3 bases, in that order; junction bases with no gene match: 5. Germline V gene lookup returns CDR1 MGHRA and CDR2 YSYEKL. CDR3 in DNA: TGCGCCAGCAGCCAAAATCCGGGACAGGGCTACGAGCAGTACTTC. It codes for CASSQNPGQGYEQYF.

This sequence joins TRBV14 and TRBJ1-4; tentatively, D is TRBD1 (5 bases). V was clipped by 4 bases and J by 5 bases, with 14 bases between them. The CDR3 has 15 residues. From germline, CDR1 is SGHDN and CDR2 FVKESK. This chain's CDR3 is CASSLIGAGNEKLFF. The CDR3 DNA is TGTGCCAGCAGCCTCATAGGGGCAGGAAATGAAAAACTGTTTTTT.

This clone appeared a single time. The chain's CDR3 is CASSLEFSNYGYTF. The CDR3 DNA is TGTGCCAGCAGTTTAGAGTTTTCTAACTATGGCTACACCTTC. V usage is TRBV6-5 and J usage is TRBJ1-2; no clear D gene. Germline CDR1 MNHEY, CDR2 SVGAGI. The ends were cut back, 4 bases at V and 0 bases at J, with 9 bases in the middle. This CDR3 is built from 14 residues.

The J gene is TRBJ2-7, the V gene TRBV5-1; TRBD1 might be the D (5 bases). V was pared by 4 bases and J by 0 bases, with 14 bases between. The CDR3 loop spans 15 amino acids. The germline CDR1 and CDR2 sequences are SGHRS and YFSETQ. This chain's CDR3 is CASSPDMMSSYEQYF. The CDR3 DNA follows: TGCGCCAGCAGCCCGGACATGATGAGCTCCTACGAGCAGTACTTC.

V usage is TRBV7-9 and J usage is TRBJ1-1, with a tentative D call TRBD1 (6 bases). V lost 5 bases and J lost 3, with 19 bases in between. CDR3 size: 16 residues. From germline, CDR1 is SEHNR and CDR2 FQNEAQ (reference sequence). CDR3 sequence (DNA): TGTGCCAGCAGCCTCATACCGGGACAAAGGCACACTGAAGCTTTCTTT. The encoded protein is CASSLIPGQRHTEAFF.